This entry lists 21 T cell receptor beta chains sequenced from one sample in a study of graft-versus-host responses after intestinal transplantation. These receptors have no known antigen. The repertoire was sequenced with immunoSEQ multiplex PCR; TCRdb's copy has only in-frame clones and lacks some. The sample holds around 90,000 clones, around 90% seen once. Material: unstimulated CD4+ T cells sorted from spleen or lymph node cells, obtained before intestinal transplant. These receptor sequences come from a human donor who received an intestinal transplant.

The CDR3 here is CASSYGTSGNNEQFF. The DNA for the CDR3 is TGTGCCAGCAGCTACGGGACTAGCGGGAACAATGAGCAGTTCTTC. The J gene is TRBJ2-1, the V gene TRBV7-7; 13 bases map to TRBD2. The CDR3 has 15 amino acids. In germline, CDR1 is SSHAT, CDR2 FNYEAQ (reference sequence). V was pared by 4 bases and J by 5 bases, with 2 bases of the junction left unmatched.

The chain is built from TRBV6-5 and TRBJ1-2; 9 bases match TRBD1. Germline trimming cut 6 bases from V and 6 bases from J; bases unmatched to any gene: 5. CDR1 and CDR2 (germline): MNHEY, SVGAGI. This CDR3 is built from 13 residues. The CDR3 loop reads CASSRHRGHGYTF. The CDR3 bases are TGTGCCAGCAGCCGCCACAGGGGGCATGGCTACACCTTC.

This chain connects TRBV14 to TRBJ2-3; no clear D. Germline V lookup: CDR1 SGHDN, CDR2 FVKESK. The CDR3 contains 15 residues. V was clipped by 0 bases and J by 0 bases, with 7 bases between them. As DNA, the CDR3 is TGTGCCAGCAGCCAAGATTTGCCTAGCACAGATACGCAGTATTTT. This translates into CASSQDLPSTDTQYF. Using reference TRBV14 and TRBJ2-3 for the parts outside the CDR3, the full variable domain is EAGVTQFPSHSVIEKGQTVTLRCDPISGHDNLYWYRRVMGKEIKFLLHFVKESKQDESGMPNNRFLAERTGGTYSTLKVQPAELEDSGVYFCASSQDLPSTDTQYFGPGTRLTVL.

This rearrangement joins TRBV29-1 to TRBJ1-1; TRBD1 matches at 8 bases. The CDR3 runs 17 residues. Unmatched junction bases numbered 10, after V lost 1 base and J lost 0 bases. CDR1 is SQVTM and CDR2 is ANQGSEA in the germline V gene. The chain's CDR3 is CSVEGRQGKHMNTEAFF. DNA for the CDR3: TGCAGCGTTGAAGGCCGACAGGGGAAACATATGAACACTGAAGCTTTCTTT.

The CDR3 here is CASRDHADNQPQHF. The CDR3 bases are TGTGCCAGCAGAGATCATGCTGACAATCAGCCCCAGCATTTT. The chain couples TRBV28 to TRBJ1-5; D not certain. This CDR3 contains 14 residues. CDR1 is MDHEN and CDR2 is SYDVKM in the germline V gene. V was trimmed by 6 bases and J by 3 bases, leaving 12 bases between them.

The rearrangement links TRBV19 to TRBJ1-5; the D gene is possibly TRBD1 (5 bases). V was shortened by 10 bases and J by 2 bases, with 12 bases between the two germline ends. Germline loops: CDR1 LNHDA, CDR2 SQIVND (reference sequence). The CDR3 is 13 residues long. CDR3 sequence (DNA): TGTGCCACCATTTCAGGGCGCAATCAGCCCCAGCATTTT. Protein product: CATISGRNQPQHF.

The CDR3 sequence is CASSLSGTGSYNEQFF. The DNA for the CDR3 is TGTGCCAGCAGTTTGTCCGGGACAGGGTCGTACAATGAGCAGTTCTTC. The chain combines TRBV28 with TRBJ2-1; 9 positions agree with TRBD1. This CDR3 is built from 16 residues. Germline assignment: CDR1 MDHEN and CDR2 SYDVKM. Unmatched junction bases numbered 7, after V lost 3 bases and J lost 4 bases.

The chain joins TRBV9 to TRBJ2-3, with no clear D. The CDR3 spans 14 residues. Trimming stripped 2 bases from V and 4 bases from J, with 11 bases between. CDR1 SGDLS and CDR2 YYNGEE come from the germline V gene. As DNA, the CDR3 is TGTGCCAGCAGCGTCGATTTCTTGGCAGATACGCAGTATTTT. As protein: CASSVDFLADTQYF.

The V call is TRBV5-6, the J call TRBJ2-7; D remains ambiguous. CDR1 and CDR2 from the germline V gene are SGHDT and YYEEEE. Trimming pared 3 bases from V and 3 bases from J, leaving 13 bases between. This CDR3 comprises 14 residues. The CDR3 protein is CASSSHGRVYEQYF. For the CDR3, the DNA is TGTGCCAGCAGCTCACATGGTAGGGTCTACGAGCAGTACTTC.

This chain connects TRBV18 to TRBJ2-7, with 12 nucleotides matching TRBD2. Germline trimming cut 3 bases from V and 3 bases from J; bases unmatched to any gene: 3. Germline CDR1 is KGHSH and CDR2 is LQKENI. The CDR3 spans 15 residues. CDR3 sequence (DNA): TGTGCCAGCTCACCGGCGACTAGCGGGAGCTACGAGCAGTACTTC. Residues: CASSPATSGSYEQYF.

There are a few counts of this clone. The chain employs TRBV5-1 and TRBJ2-7; D is perhaps TRBD1 or TRBD2 (5 bases each). The CDR3 spans 15 residues. Trimming pared 5 bases from V and 2 bases from J, leaving 17 bases between. From germline, CDR1 is SGHRS and CDR2 YFSETQ. The CDR3 coding sequence is TGCGCCAGCAGAGCCTCGCAGGGACCCACCTACGAGCAGTACTTC. This codes for CASRASQGPTYEQYF. Full variable domain (rest looked up from reference TRBV5-1 and TRBJ2-7): KAGVTQTPRYLIKTRGQQVTLSCSPISGHRSVSWYQQTPGQGLQFLFEYFSETQRNKGNFPGRFSGRQFSNSRSEMNVSTLELGDSALYLCASRASQGPTYEQYFGPGTRLTVT.

This clone was seen a single time. This chain uses TRBV30 with TRBJ2-2; D unclear. This CDR3 contains 13 residues. Germline lookup yields CDR1 GTSNPN and CDR2 SVGIG (reference sequence). The V and J ends lost 3 bases and 4 bases respectively, with 9 bases between them. The CDR3 nucleotides are TGTGCCTGGAGCCCTCAATTCACCGGGGAGCTGTTTTTT. Protein sequence: CAWSPQFTGELFF.

The chain couples TRBV27 to TRBJ1-5; 7 bases align to TRBD1. Unmatched junction bases numbered 9, after V lost 4 bases and J lost 0 bases. The CDR3 totals 17 residues. Per germline, CDR1 MNHEY and CDR2 SMNVEV (reference sequence). The CDR3 DNA sequence: TGTGCCAGCAGTTCCGTGTCGACAGGGCATAGCAATCAGCCCCAGCATTTT. Residues: CASSSVSTGHSNQPQHF.

The genes are TRBV6-5 and TRBJ1-2; D gene unclear. V lost 2 bases, J lost 8 bases, and 15 bases lay in between. Germline CDR1 reads MNHEY; CDR2 reads SVGAGI. There are 14 residues in the CDR3. DNA for the CDR3: TGTGCCAGCAGTTACGGCCAGGTCCCCTCGGGCTACACCTTC. This sequence encodes CASSYGQVPSGYTF.

The chain uses TRBV10-2 and TRBJ1-2, with D possibly matching TRBD1 (6 bases). V was clipped by 1 base and J by 6 bases, with 12 bases between them. Germline assignment: CDR1 WSHSY and CDR2 SAAADI. The CDR3 contains 14 residues. The CDR3 sequence: CASSEFTGTHGYTF. The CDR3 region has the DNA TGCGCCAGCAGTGAGTTTACAGGGACTCATGGCTACACCTTC.

The V gene is TRBV2, the J gene TRBJ1-6, with 10 bases matching TRBD1. CDR1 is SNHLY and CDR2 is FYNNEI in the germline V gene. The trim removed 1 base at V and 9 bases at J, leaving 6 bases unmatched. The CDR3 loop spans 16 amino acids. The chain's CDR3 is CASSEEGQGSSSPLHF. The CDR3 DNA sequence: TGTGCCAGCAGTGAAGAGGGACAGGGGTCTAGTTCACCCCTCCACTTT.

This rearrangement joins TRBV7-8 to TRBJ1-6, with 7 positions matching TRBD1. Germline V gene data show CDR1 as SGHVS and CDR2 as FQNEAQ. The CDR3 loop spans 14 amino acids. V shed 3 bases, J shed 5 bases, and the junction held 1 base outside the gene matches. This CDR3 is CASSFGQDNSPLHF. The CDR3 DNA reads as TGTGCCAGCAGCTTCGGACAGGATAATTCACCCCTCCACTTT.

Remarks on this clone: The CDR3 does not end in the conserved phenylalanine or tryptophan, so this is likely a read error. The chain is built from TRBV20-1 and TRBJ1-1; unclear D gene. CDR3 size: 10 residues. V lost 1 base and J lost 8, with 5 bases in between. From germline, CDR1 is DFQATT and CDR2 SNEGSKA (reference sequence). The CDR3 DNA sequence: TGCAGTGCTAGAGGCAGGGAAGCTTTCCTT. Amino acids: CSARGREAFL.

The chain couples TRBV29-1 to TRBJ2-3, with a weak D call TRBD2 (6 bases). Germline V lookup: CDR1 SQVTM, CDR2 ANQGSEA. This CDR3 is 13 amino acids long. The ends were cut back, 4 bases at V and 1 base at J, with 9 bases in the middle. DNA for the CDR3: TGCAGCGTTGTAGCGGAGCGCACAGATACGCAGTATTTT. Its protein product is CSVVAERTDTQYF.

The rearrangement uses TRBV5-1 and TRBJ1-1, with D maybe TRBD1 (6 bases). In germline, CDR1 is SGHRS, CDR2 YFSETQ. CDR3 size: 17 residues. Trimming left V 1 base short and J 0 bases short, with 16 bases between. CDR3 residues: CASSLSETGRMNTEAFF. CDR3 bases: TGCGCCAGCAGCTTGTCCGAAACAGGGAGGATGAACACTGAAGCTTTCTTT.

The gene calls are TRBV5-1 and TRBJ2-5; the D gene is possibly TRBD2 (5 bases). Germline V gives CDR1 SGHRS, CDR2 YFSETQ. V lost 4 bases and J 5 bases, leaving 9 bases between the germline ends. The CDR3 totals 12 residues. CDR3 nucleotides: TGCGCCAGCAGCGGCCCGGGGGAGACCCAGTACTTC. Its protein is CASSGPGETQYF.